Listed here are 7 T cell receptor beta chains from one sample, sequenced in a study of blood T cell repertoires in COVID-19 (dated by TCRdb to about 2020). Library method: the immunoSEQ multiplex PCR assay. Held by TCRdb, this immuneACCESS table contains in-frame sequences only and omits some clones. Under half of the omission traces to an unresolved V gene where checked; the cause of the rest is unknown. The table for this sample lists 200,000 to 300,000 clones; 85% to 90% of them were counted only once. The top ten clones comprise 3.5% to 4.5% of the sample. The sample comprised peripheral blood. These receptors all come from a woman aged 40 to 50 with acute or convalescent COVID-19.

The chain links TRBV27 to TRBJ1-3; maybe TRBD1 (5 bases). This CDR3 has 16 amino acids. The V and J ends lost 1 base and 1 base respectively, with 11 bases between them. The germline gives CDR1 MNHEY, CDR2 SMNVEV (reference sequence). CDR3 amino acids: CASSLWEGLSGNTIYF. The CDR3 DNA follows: TGTGCCAGCAGTTTATGGGAGGGGCTGTCTGGAAACACCATATATTTT.

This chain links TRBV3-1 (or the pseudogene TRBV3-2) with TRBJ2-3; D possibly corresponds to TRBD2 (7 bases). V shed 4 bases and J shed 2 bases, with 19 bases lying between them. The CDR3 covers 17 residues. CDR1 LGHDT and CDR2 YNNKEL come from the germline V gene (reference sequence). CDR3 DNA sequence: TGTGCCAGCAGCCCACCAAGAGCGCGGGGGCCCACAGATACGCAGTATTTT. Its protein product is CASSPPRARGPTDTQYF.

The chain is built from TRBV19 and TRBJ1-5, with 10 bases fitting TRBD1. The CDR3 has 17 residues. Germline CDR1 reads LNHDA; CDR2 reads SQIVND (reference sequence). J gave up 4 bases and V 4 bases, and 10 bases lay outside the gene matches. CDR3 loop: CASSKGQGGLRNQPQHF. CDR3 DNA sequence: TGTGCCAGTAGTAAAGGACAGGGGGGGTTACGGAATCAGCCCCAGCATTTT.

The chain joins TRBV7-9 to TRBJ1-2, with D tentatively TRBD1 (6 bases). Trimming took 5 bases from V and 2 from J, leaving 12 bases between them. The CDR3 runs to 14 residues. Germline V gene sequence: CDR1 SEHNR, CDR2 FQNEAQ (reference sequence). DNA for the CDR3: TGTGCCAGCAGCCAACCGGACAGAAACTATGGCTACACCTTC. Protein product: CASSQPDRNYGYTF.

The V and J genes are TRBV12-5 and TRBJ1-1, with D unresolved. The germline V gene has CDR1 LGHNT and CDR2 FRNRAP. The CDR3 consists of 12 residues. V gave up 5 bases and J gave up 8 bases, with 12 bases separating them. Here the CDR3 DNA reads TGTGCTAGTGGTCGAACAGATATCGAAGCTTTCTTT. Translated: CASGRTDIEAFF. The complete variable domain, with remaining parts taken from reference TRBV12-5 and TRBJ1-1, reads DARVTQTPRHKVTEMGQEVTMRCQPILGHNTVFWYRQTMMQGLELLAYFRNRAPLDDSGMPKDRFSAEMPDATLATLKIQPSEPRDSAVYFCASGRTDIEAFFGQGTRLTVV.

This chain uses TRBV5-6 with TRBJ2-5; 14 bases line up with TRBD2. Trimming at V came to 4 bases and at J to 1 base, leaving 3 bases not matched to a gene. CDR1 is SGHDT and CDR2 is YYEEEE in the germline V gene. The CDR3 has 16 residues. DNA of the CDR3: TGTGCCAGCAGCCCAGGACTAGCGGGGGGCCAAGAGACCCAGTACTTC. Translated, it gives CASSPGLAGGQETQYF. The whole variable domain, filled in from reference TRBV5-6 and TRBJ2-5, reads DAGVTQSPTHLIKTRGQQVTLRCSPKSGHDTVSWYQQALGQGPQFIFQYYEEEERQRGNFPDRFSGHQFPNYSSELNVNALLLGDSALYLCASSPGLAGGQETQYFGPGTRLLVL.

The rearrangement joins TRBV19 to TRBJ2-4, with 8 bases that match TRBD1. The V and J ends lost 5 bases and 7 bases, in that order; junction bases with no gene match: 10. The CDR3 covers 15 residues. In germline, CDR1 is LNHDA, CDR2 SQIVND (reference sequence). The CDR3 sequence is CASSFLRGRGNIQYF. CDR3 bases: TGTGCCAGTAGTTTCCTCAGGGGGCGAGGTAACATTCAGTACTTC.